This T cell receptor beta chain was captured in a study of post-analysis software for immune sequencing data. As to this clonotype: Its antigen is not known.

Unique molecular identifiers were present in the TCR beta cDNA libraries. TCRdb processed the PCR reads anew with MiXCR; each CDR3 protein has one entry. The profile shows 450,000 to 650,000 distinct CDR3 sequences, roughly 46% of them singletons. Whole-study results and caveats: The five TRBV segments detected at higher frequency in patients than in controls included TRBV5-6, TRBV5-1 and TRBV20-1. Controls had significantly higher normalized Chao1 diversity than multiple sclerosis patients. Samples made in the same batch grouped tightly together by F measure.

The CDR3 runs 13 residues. The germline V gene encodes CDR1 SGDLS and CDR2 YYNGEE. The V and J ends lost 5 bases and 0 bases respectively, with 8 bases between them. The chain couples TRBV9 to TRBJ1-1; no clear D. What was sequenced was blood. The sequence derives from a girl between 5 and 17 years old with multiple sclerosis. The chain's CDR3 is CASRPDVNTEAFF. As DNA, the CDR3 is TGTGCCAGCAGGCCAGACGTGAACACTGAAGCTTTCTTT.